This TCR beta chain was recovered during a study of human T cells and chemical hapten exposure. Looking at the study overall: Diphenylcyclopropenone, dosed weekly to the scalp, was given to patients throughout the roughly 25-week study.

V lost 4 bases to trimming and J lost 5 bases, with 12 bases between them. This CDR3 has 13 residues. The sample's time point: patch test 2, 6 weeks after DPC sensitization. Treatment noted: therapeutic diphenylcyclopropenone sensitization with weekly scalp DPC. Each CDR3 protein gets one entry after TCRdb re-called the RACE reads with MiXCR. The top ten clones hold 1.1% to 1.5% of a sample with roughly 150,000 distinct CDR3 sequences, 12% of them seen once. The origin of this receptor is a woman between 50 and 59 years old with alopecia areata. Some clones in this sample may be carry-over from other donors' samples. This chain uses TRBV12-3 or TRBV12-4 with TRBJ2-7, with a tentative D call TRBD2 (6 bases). This sample comprised whole blood, obtained in connection with sensitization to the hapten diphenylcyclopropenone (DPC). CDR3 region: CASSSGTANEQYF. As DNA, the CDR3 is TGTGCCAGCAGTTCCGGGACTGCTAACGAGCAGTACTTC.